Listed below are T cell receptor beta chains from one sample, sequenced in a study of PD-1 blockade in classical Hodgkin lymphoma. TCRdb's copy holds only in-frame clones and misses some; the assay was immunoSEQ multiplex PCR. Altogether 40,000 or so clones are present, approximately 90% being singletons, with the ten largest covering 4.5% to 6.5%. Source: peripheral blood mononuclear cells (PBMCs), taken before the second cycle of nivolumab. The receptors stem from a human donor with classical Hodgkin lymphoma. Each CDR3 is given without its conserved first and last residue.

>TRBV28|TRBJ1-2
ASSRNYGYT
>TRBV14|TRBJ2-1
ASSQGRTSGGYNEQF
>TRBV5-4|TRBJ2-1
ASSLEAGRYNEQF
>TRBV6-5|TRBJ2-5
ASSYGAGQETQY
>TRBV28|TRBJ2-7
ASSLPGGSYEQY
>TRBV5-8|TRBJ1-2
ASRGGGNYGYT
>TRBV6-6|TRBJ2-7
ASNPEGAAYLEQY
>TRBV2|TRBJ2-7
ASSVNGGAVEQY
>TRBV11-2|TRBJ2-3
ASSLSSSGLTDTQY
>TRBV9|TRBJ2-3
ASSASHSGGARDTQY
>TRBV15|TRBJ2-6
ATSRDSPQGSSGANVLT
>TRBV6-5|TRBJ2-7
ASSHGQVSSYEQY
>TRBV27|TRBJ2-7
AGRKAGLAVAYEQY
>TRBV6-4|TRBJ1-1
ASSVEGGMNTEAF
>TRBV5-6|TRBJ2-4
ASSQASRDIQY
>TRBV14|TRBJ2-1
ASSQVADEQF
>TRBV5-1|TRBJ2-3
ASSLSSSGHTDTQY
>TRBV28|TRBJ1-6
ASSPDRVSPLH
>TRBV27|TRBJ1-5
ASSLGGSRNQPQH